A single sample gave rise to the 16 T cell receptor beta chains below, sequenced in a study of technical replicates of blood from a few donors. Method: immunoSEQ multiplex PCR; TCRdb's copy keeps in-frame clones and lacks some. Among 60,000 or so clones, around nine tenths were seen once, and the ten largest hold roughly 5%. Sequencing used PBMCs. The receptors shown here come from a human donor in good health. Some clones in this sample may be carry-over from other donors' samples.

The chain combines TRBV11-2 with TRBJ1-1, with D uncertain. The CDR3 spans 14 residues. V was cut by 5 bases and J by 4 bases, with 14 bases left in between. Germline lookup yields CDR1 SGHAT and CDR2 FQNNGV. DNA for the CDR3: TGTGCCAGCAGCGCTGAACGGGTGTTCACTGAAGCTTTCTTT. It specifies CASSAERVFTEAFF. Full variable domain (outside the CDR3, taken from reference TRBV11-2 and TRBJ1-1): EAGVAQSPRYKIIEKRQSVAFWCNPISGHATLYWYQQILGQGPKLLIQFQNNGVVDDSQLPKDRFSAERLKGVDSTLKIQPAKLEDSAVYLCASSAERVFTEAFFGQGTRLTVV.

The chain uses TRBV19 and TRBJ2-3; 8 positions match TRBD1. Germline V gives CDR1 LNHDA, CDR2 SQIVND (reference sequence). This CDR3 is 15 amino acids long. V lost 5 bases, J lost 0 bases, and 4 bases stayed unmatched. CDR3 sequence (DNA): TGTGCCAGTAGTCCCGGGACAGGTAGCACAGATACGCAGTATTTT. Its protein product is CASSPGTGSTDTQYF.

The table lists this clone with a count of one. CDR3: CASSSGTGAIIYGYTF. CDR3 coding DNA: TGTGCCAGCAGCTCCGGGACAGGGGCGATCATCTATGGCTACACCTTC. The chain uses TRBV7-8 and TRBJ1-2, with 10 bases that match TRBD1. This CDR3 is built from 16 residues. CDR1 SGHVS and CDR2 FQNEAQ come from the germline V gene. V trimming: 4 bases; J trimming: 4 bases; junction bases outside the gene matches: 9.

This clone appeared once. The V and J genes are TRBV29-1 and TRBJ1-2; D possibly corresponds to TRBD1 (5 bases). V dropped 8 bases and J dropped 0 bases, with 13 bases sitting between them. Germline CDR1 SQVTM, CDR2 ANQGSEA. This CDR3 contains 13 residues. In nucleotides, the CDR3 is TGCAGCTGGGGGGGGGAGGCTAACTATGGCTACACCTTC. As protein: CSWGGEANYGYTF. Full variable domain (outside the CDR3, taken from reference TRBV29-1 and TRBJ1-2): SAVISQKPSRDICQRGTSLTIQCQVDSQVTMMFWYRQQPGQSLTLIATANQGSEATYESGFVIDKFPISRPNLTFSTLTVSNMSPEDSSIYLCSWGGEANYGYTFGSGTRLTVV.

The chain links TRBV10-3 to TRBJ2-1; 7 positions match TRBD2. Germline lookup yields CDR1 ENHRY and CDR2 SYGVKD. This CDR3 is 15 amino acids long. Germline trimming cut 2 bases from V and 8 bases from J; bases unmatched to any gene: 9. The CDR3 nucleotides are TGTGCCATCAGTGAGGACGGACTAGTAACTCATGAGCAGTTCTTC. This encodes CAISEDGLVTHEQFF.

The rearrangement joins TRBV6-5 to TRBJ2-1, with D maybe TRBD2 (5 bases). The CDR3 is made up of 14 amino acids. Per germline, CDR1 MNHEY and CDR2 SVGAGI. Trimming shortened V by 0 bases and J by 10 bases, and 13 bases separated the two germline ends. The CDR3 bases are TGTGCCAGCAGTTACTCGGGTCTGGGCGGGGAGCAGTTCTTC. The encoded protein is CASSYSGLGGEQFF.

The V and J genes are TRBV6-5 and TRBJ1-1, with 12 bases that match TRBD1. After removal of 2 bases from V and 8 bases from J, the junction contained 0 bases not matched to a gene. Germline CDR1 and CDR2: MNHEY and SVGAGI. The CDR3 runs 13 residues. CDR3: CASSYGTGGEAFF. The CDR3 DNA is TGTGCCAGCAGTTACGGGACAGGGGGCGAAGCTTTCTTT.

The CDR3 bases are TGTGCCAGTAGTATAGACAGGGGTCAGCCCCAGCATTTT. Translation: CASSIDRGQPQHF. The chain has TRBV19 and TRBJ1-5; possible D gene TRBD1, 6 bases. From germline, CDR1 is LNHDA and CDR2 SQIVND (reference sequence). The CDR3 sequence is 13 residues long. Trimming pared 0 bases from V and 6 bases from J, leaving 6 bases between.

The chain joins TRBV6-5 to TRBJ2-2; no firm D call. The ends were cut back, 5 bases at V and 10 bases at J, with 20 bases in the middle. This CDR3 region has 15 residues. The V gene's germline CDR1 is MNHEY and CDR2 SVGAGI. In nucleotides, the CDR3 is TGTGCCAGCAGTCCCTCGTCCCCGTCCGCGTCGGAGCTGTTTTTT. Residues: CASSPSSPSASELFF.

This chain joins TRBV5-1 and TRBJ2-1; tentative D call: TRBD2 (5 bases). This CDR3 contains 16 residues. Germline V gene lookup returns CDR1 SGHRS and CDR2 YFSETQ. The V and J ends lost 4 bases and 2 bases respectively, with 16 bases between them. The CDR3 DNA is TGCGCCAGCAGCCCCCGAGGGAGCGACCCCTACAATGAGCAGTTCTTC. This translates into CASSPRGSDPYNEQFF.

This clone was picked up a small number of times. The V call is TRBV7-9, the J call TRBJ2-2, with D uncertain. Germline values: CDR1 SEHNR, CDR2 FQNEAQ (reference sequence). V was clipped by 5 bases and J by 4 bases, with 8 bases between them. This CDR3 region has 13 residues. The CDR3 loop reads CASSPPGTGELFF. As DNA, the CDR3 is TGTGCCAGCAGCCCCCCGGGCACCGGGGAGCTGTTTTTT.

The chain is built from TRBV13 and TRBJ1-6; tentatively, D is TRBD1 (5 bases). This CDR3 comprises 15 residues. Germline V gives CDR1 PRHDT, CDR2 FYEKMQ (reference sequence). Trimming stripped 5 bases from V and 6 bases from J, with 14 bases between. The CDR3 protein is CASSILTDANSPLHF. In DNA, the CDR3 is TGTGCCAGCAGCATACTGACAGATGCTAATTCACCCCTCCACTTT.

The V gene is TRBV4-3, the J gene TRBJ2-1, with TRBD1 matching over 10 bases. The CDR3 spans 15 residues. Germline V CDR1 and CDR2: LGHNA, YSLEER. Trimming removed 3 bases from V and 8 bases from J; junction bases left unmatched: 7. CDR3 sequence: CASSHLGTGDDEQFF. CDR3 sequence (DNA): TGCGCCAGCAGCCACCTCGGGACAGGGGACGATGAGCAGTTCTTC.

Notes on this clone: A read error may account for a junction end that differs from germline. This chain's CDR3 is CASSYSSIGTEEFF. In DNA, the CDR3 is TGTGCCAGCAGTTACTCGAGTATTGGGACTGAGGAGTTCTTC. The gene calls are TRBV6-5 and TRBJ2-1; weak D call: TRBD2 (6 bases). The CDR3 spans 14 residues. The germline gives CDR1 MNHEY, CDR2 SVGAGI.

V is TRBV4-3 and J is TRBJ2-2; TRBD2 matches 11 bases. The CDR3 extends over 18 amino acids. The germline CDR1 and CDR2 sequences are LGHNA and YSLEER. V dropped 8 bases and J dropped 5; count of bases not matched to a gene: 16. CDR3 region: CASQTRSSGRMETGELFF. CDR3 DNA sequence: TGCGCCAGCCAAACACGATCTAGCGGGAGGATGGAAACCGGGGAGCTGTTTTTT.

The gene calls are TRBV9 and TRBJ2-2, with a possible D match to TRBD2 (6 bases). The germline CDR1 and CDR2 sequences are SGDLS and YYNGEE. This CDR3 region has 15 residues. V was trimmed by 0 bases and J by 4 bases, leaving 10 bases between them. Written as DNA, the CDR3 is TGTGCCAGCAGCGTAGACTGGGAGGTCACCGGGGAGCTGTTTTTT. It codes for CASSVDWEVTGELFF.